This TCR beta chain was identified during a study of T-cell reconstitution after alpha-beta-depleted transplantation in children. Unique molecular identifiers were incorporated when the TCRbeta library was constructed. In TCRdb, the PCR reads were re-called with MiXCR into one record per CDR3 protein. The sample consists of some 150,000 distinct CDR3 sequences, about 9% of them appearing once. The CDR3 contains 14 residues. V was shortened by 5 bases and J by 2 bases, with 12 bases between the two germline ends. About this clonotype: Its antigen is unknown.

General study findings and limits: Expanded graft clones, several hundred of them, were reportedly the source of alpha-beta T cells about two months after transplant. T-cell counts and diversity at one year post-transplant came mainly from newly produced T cells.

The sequenced sample was PBMCs, mostly from graft donor cells, obtained 180 days after TCRalphabeta/CD19-depleted stem cell transplant. The sequence was obtained from a female patient aged 2-9 years who had a stem cell transplant for congenital amegakaryocytic thrombocytopenia, so the T cells may come from the graft donor. The chain carries TRBV12-3 or TRBV12-4 and TRBJ2-5; no reliable D call. In nucleotides, the CDR3 is TGTGCCAGCAGTCCCCATGCTGGGCAAGAGACCCAGTACTTC. It codes for CASSPHAGQETQYF.